This is a list of T cell receptor beta chains from one sample in a study of spatial heterogeneity in lung cancer. TCRdb itself ran the 5' RACE reads through MiXCR, one entry per CDR3 protein. The sample has about 95,000 distinct CDR3 sequences; under 9% are singletons. The material was PBMCs, obtained at surgery. Source of these receptors: a male donor with early-stage non-small cell lung cancer. CDR3s include the opening cysteine and the closing phenylalanine or tryptophan. D genes are given only for firm matches. Clone size is stated in some rows and not others, as once, few, many or a class when expanded.

V	D	J	size	DNA	CDR3
TRBV6-2/TRBV6-3	.	TRBJ2-1	few	TGTGCCAGCAGTTATGGGAGCTCCTACAATGAGCAGTTCTTC	CASSYGSSYNEQFF
TRBV6-2/TRBV6-3	.	TRBJ1-1	few	TGTGCCAGCAGAAAGATAGGACTTGAAGCTTTCTTT	CASRKIGLEAFF
TRBV7-9	TRBD2	TRBJ2-3	.	TGTGCCAGCAGCTTCGGGGGGACAGATACGCAGTATTTT	CASSFGGTDTQYF
TRBV29-1	TRBD1	TRBJ2-6	.	TGCAGCGTTGAAGATCCTTGGGGACAGGGGGCGTCTGGGGCCAACGTCCTGACTTTC	CSVEDPWGQGASGANVLTF
TRBV2	TRBD1	TRBJ1-1	.	TGTGCCAGCAGCGGGACAGGGCGAACTGAAGCTTTCTTT	CASSGTGRTEAFF
TRBV5-1	.	TRBJ2-3	few	TGCGCCAGCAGCGCCCGGGCTGCGGTCATCTCTAGCACAGATACGCAGTATTTT	CASSARAAVISSTDTQYF
TRBV7-3	.	TRBJ2-5	many	TGTGCCAGCAGCCCGGGGCCCGTGGGGGAGACCCAGTACTTC	CASSPGPVGETQYF
TRBV7-2	.	TRBJ2-7	.	TGTGCCAGCAGCTTTCCACCGACAGTCTACGAGCAGTACTTC	CASSFPPTVYEQYF
TRBV20-1	.	TRBJ2-3	many	TGCCGAAGCGGTCCTAGCACAGATACGCAGTATTTT	CRSGPSTDTQYF
TRBV6-5	TRBD1	TRBJ2-1	many	TGTGCCAGCAGTTATTGGGACAGGGTCAACAATGAGCAGTTCTTC	CASSYWDRVNNEQFF
TRBV20-1	TRBD1	TRBJ1-2	.	TGCAGTGCTAGAGGTCAGGGGGGACAGGGCGACTATGGCTACACCTTC	CSARGQGGQGDYGYTF
TRBV5-1	TRBD1	TRBJ1-2	many	TGCGCCAGCAGCCCTGACAGGGTTTATGGCTACACCTTC	CASSPDRVYGYTF
TRBV18	.	TRBJ1-2	.	TGTGCCAGCTCACCACCCGGGGAGTTCGGTGGCTACACCTTC	CASSPPGEFGGYTF
TRBV5-1	.	TRBJ2-3	.	TGCGCCAGCAGGCAGGGGTCCCTCACAGATACGCAGTATTTT	CASRQGSLTDTQYF
TRBV4-1	.	TRBJ2-3	many	TGCGCCAGCAGCCAAGCACGTTGGGACGGAACAGATACGCAGTATTTT	CASSQARWDGTDTQYF
TRBV5-1	.	TRBJ2-6	many	TGCGCCAGCAGCTTGGGCACAGGCTCTGGGGCCAACGTCCTGACTTTC	CASSLGTGSGANVLTF
TRBV7-8	.	TRBJ2-4	.	TGTGCCAGCAGCCCCGGACTAGGGGGCATTCAGTACTTC	CASSPGLGGIQYF
TRBV6-2/TRBV6-3	TRBD2	TRBJ2-7	many	TGTGCCAGCCGGCTGGCGGGGGAGTCCTACGAGCAGTACTTC	CASRLAGESYEQYF
TRBV9	.	TRBJ2-1	few	TGTGCCAGCAGCGAACTGGGGAGCTCCTACAATGAGCAGTTCTTC	CASSELGSSYNEQFF
TRBV7-9	.	TRBJ1-5	many	TGTGCCAGCAGCCACAGTGGCAATCAGCCCCAGCATTTT	CASSHSGNQPQHF
TRBV7-3	.	TRBJ1-3	.	TGTGCCAGCAGCTTAATGCCCGGAAACACCATATATTTT	CASSLMPGNTIYF
TRBV21-1	.	TRBJ2-1	many	TGTGCCAGCAGCAGAAAATTAGCGGGAGTCGATGAGCAGTTCTTC	CASSRKLAGVDEQFF
TRBV14	TRBD2	TRBJ2-6	many	TGTGCCAGCAGCGAGCGGGGGGGCGCTGGGGCCAACGTCCTGACTTTC	CASSERGGAGANVLTF
TRBV29-1	TRBD2	TRBJ2-5	few	TGCAGCGCTAGGGGACTAAATCAAGAGACCCAGTACTTC	CSARGLNQETQYF
TRBV29-1	.	TRBJ1-3	.	TGCAGCGCTCTCTGGACCTCTGGAAACACCATATATTTT	CSALWTSGNTIYF
TRBV7-2	.	TRBJ2-2	.	TGTGCCAGCAGCTTAGCGATCGGGGAGCTGTTTTTT	CASSLAIGELFF
TRBV15	.	TRBJ1-1	few	TGTGCCACCAGCAGAGGGGCTGCTGTGAACACTGAAGCTTTCTTT	CATSRGAAVNTEAFF
TRBV2	.	TRBJ2-6	few	TGTGCCAGCAGGGTCTCTGGGGCCAACGTCCTGACTTTC	CASRVSGANVLTF
TRBV18	.	TRBJ2-4	.	TGTGCCAGCTCACCACCGGGACAACAAAACATTCAGTACTTC	CASSPPGQQNIQYF